Described below is a single TCR beta chain sequence and its context. No cognate antigen has been identified for it. Qualities for individual bases were not recorded, and no much larger clone is one base off. The protocol used for the library was the immunoSEQ multiplex PCR assay. Following the manufacturer's protocol, the hsTCRB Kit was used to amplify rearranged TCR beta chain sequences. An Illumina MiSeq was used to sequence the TCRB libraries. As for the authors' bioinformatics: The proprietary platform of the kit vendor was used for demultiplexing, trimming and gene mapping. TCRdb took over this immuneACCESS table, retaining in-frame rearrangements with V and J assigned. Such tables are incomplete; in checked studies, under half of the missing clones stem from an unresolved V gene, and the remainder is unexplained. V, J and clone size derive from that table, while D and trimming were established from the DNA sequence. Present in this sample are roughly 70,000 clones, 75% to 90% of which were seen just once. About 14% of the sample belongs to the ten largest clones.

This sample is drawn from a study of a mutant IDH1 vaccine in newly diagnosed glioma (dated by TCRdb to the early 2020s). At the level of the whole study: Eight vaccinations were administered to patients in weeks 1, 3, 5, 7, 11, 15, 19 and 23, corresponding to visits V03 through V10. Vaccination was initiated 4-6 weeks after radiotherapy alone, or concurrently with temozolomide cycles in the chemotherapy-containing groups. The 32 treated patients were around 62% male and about 40% female, with a mean age of approximately 38 years. Prior to enrollment, standard therapy consisting of radiotherapy alone, temozolomide alone, or radiochemotherapy with temozolomide had been administered to patients, with the combination being received by most patients. Six visits were used for peripheral blood collection: V03 (baseline), V05, V07, V10, V12 and V13. For exploratory analyses, 25 to 30 treated patients had longitudinal TCRB deep sequencing done wherever samples were available.

The study at large found these results: Pseudoprogression appeared unrelated to alterations in the top peripheral T cell clonotypes detected by TCRB sequencing. It was noted by the authors that analyses of patient blood samples could not be reproduced owing to sample limitations. Immune responses induced by the vaccine were seen in around 93% of patients across multiple MHC alleles. PBMC samples for TCRB deep sequencing were selected based on availability.

Taken from cysteine to phenylalanine, the CDR3 has 14 residues. Just the 42-base CDR3 DNA is kept, in frame starting at base 1. The germline V end is reduced by 4 bases and the J end by 6 bases; junction bases left unmatched: 6. CDR1 and CDR2 (SGHKS, YYEKEE) derive from the germline V gene (reference sequence). The time point label, as the study defines it: week 23, last vaccination. Each vaccine dose, consisting of 300 ug of a 20-mer mutant IDH1 peptide in Montanide, was administered subcutaneously with topical imiquimod. Donors had newly diagnosed WHO grade 3 or 4 IDH1-mutant astrocytomas with loss of nuclear ATRX. The samples were drawn from NOA16, a multicentre, single-arm, open-label phase I trial in Germany that tested a mutant IDH1 peptide vaccine in humans for the first time. The DNeasy Blood and Tissue Kit was used to extract genomic DNA from EDTA blood for TCRB sequencing.

This sequence uses TRBV5-5 and TRBJ1-5; 8 bases in the junction line up with TRBD1. The receptor comes from a man between 18 and 29 years old with glioma. Sequenced here: PBMCs, sampled from a glioma patient whose treatment included an IDH1 peptide vaccine. In nucleotides, the sequence is TGTGCCAGCAGCCCCGGACAGGGTCGTCAGCCCCAGCATTTT. Translated, this gives CASSPGQGRQPQHF.